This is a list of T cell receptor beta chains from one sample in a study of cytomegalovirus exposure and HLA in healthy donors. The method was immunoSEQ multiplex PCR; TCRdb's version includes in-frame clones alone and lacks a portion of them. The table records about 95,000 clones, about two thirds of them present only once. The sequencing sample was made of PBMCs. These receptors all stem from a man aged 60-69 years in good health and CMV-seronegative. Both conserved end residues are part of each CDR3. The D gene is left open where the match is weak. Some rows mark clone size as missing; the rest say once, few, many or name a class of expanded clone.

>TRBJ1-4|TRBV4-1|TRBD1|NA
TGCGCCAGCAGCCAAGCGGGACAGGAGAGGGGTGAAAAACTGTTTTTT
CASSQAGQERGEKLFF
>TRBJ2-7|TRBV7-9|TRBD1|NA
TGTGCCACCGACGGACAGGGCAAGTACGAGCAGTACTTC
CATDGQGKYEQYF
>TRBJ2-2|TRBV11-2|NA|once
TGTGCCAGCAGCCCCCACGTTCGGGGCACCGGGGAGCTGTTTTTT
CASSPHVRGTGELFF
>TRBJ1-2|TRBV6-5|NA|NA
TGTGCCAGCAGGGCTGGGCAGGGCATCTATGGCTACACCTTC
CASRAGQGIYGYTF
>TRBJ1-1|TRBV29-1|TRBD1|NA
TGCAGCGTTGAACTTAGACAGGGCAGGATGGCTGAAGCTTTCTTT
CSVELRQGRMAEAFF
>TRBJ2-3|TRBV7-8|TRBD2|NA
TGTGCCAGCAGCTGGATGGGACTAGGAGGCTCGTCTAGCACAGATACGCAGTATTTT
CASSWMGLGGSSSTDTQYF
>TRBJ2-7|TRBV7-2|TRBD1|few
TGTGCCAGCAGCGTAACCCGGGACAGGCATTCCTACGAGCAGTACTTC
CASSVTRDRHSYEQYF
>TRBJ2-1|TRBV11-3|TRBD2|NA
TGTGCCAGCAGCTCGATTAGCGGGAGCGGATACAATGAGCAGTTCTTC
CASSSISGSGYNEQFF
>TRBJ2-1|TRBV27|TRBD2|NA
TGTGTCACTGCCTCGGGAGGGGGGTATGAGCAGTTCTTC
CVTASGGGYEQFF
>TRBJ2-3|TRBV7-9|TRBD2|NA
TGTGCCAGCAGCTTCCCGACTAGCGGGAGCACAGATACGCAGTATTTT
CASSFPTSGSTDTQYF
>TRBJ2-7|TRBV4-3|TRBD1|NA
TGCGCCAGCAGCCAAGAAAGCAGGGGGTTCTACGAGCAGTACTTC
CASSQESRGFYEQYF
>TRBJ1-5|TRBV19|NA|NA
TGTGCCAGTAGTATGTCCGAAGGGTACGGGGGCAATCAGCCCCAGCATTTT
CASSMSEGYGGNQPQHF
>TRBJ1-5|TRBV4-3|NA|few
TGCGCCAGCAGCCAAGCTCCTATGGGGCAGGGGAATCAGCCCCAGCATTTT
CASSQAPMGQGNQPQHF
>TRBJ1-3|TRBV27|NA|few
TGTGCCAGCCGACTTCGAGGGGGATCTGGAAACACCATATATTTT
CASRLRGGSGNTIYF
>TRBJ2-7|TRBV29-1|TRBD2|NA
TGCAGCGCAATACCTAGCGGGAGTTCCCACGAGCAGTACTTC
CSAIPSGSSHEQYF
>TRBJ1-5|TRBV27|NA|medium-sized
TGTGCCAGCAAGAATAGTACAGGCAATCAGCCCCAGCATTTT
CASKNSTGNQPQHF
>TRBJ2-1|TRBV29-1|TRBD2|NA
TGCAGCGCATCGGATAGCGGGAGTATCTACAATGAGCAGTTCTTC
CSASDSGSIYNEQFF
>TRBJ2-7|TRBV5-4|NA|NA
TGTGCCAGCAGCCGGGGGTACGAGCAGTACTTC
CASSRGYEQYF
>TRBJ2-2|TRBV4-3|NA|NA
TGCGCCAGCAGCCAAGCTAGACTGACCGGGGAGCTGTTTTTT
CASSQARLTGELFF
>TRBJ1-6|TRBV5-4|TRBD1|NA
TGTGCCAGCAGCCCTTACCGGGACAGGGTGGATTCACCCCTCCACTTT
CASSPYRDRVDSPLHF
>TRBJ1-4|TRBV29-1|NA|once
TGCAGCGCGAGGGGGTCGGCGGAAAAACTGTTTTTT
CSARGSAEKLFF
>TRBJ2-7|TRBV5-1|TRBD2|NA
TGCGCCAGCAGCTTGGGATCCAGCGGGAGCACCGACGAGCAGTACTTC
CASSLGSSGSTDEQYF
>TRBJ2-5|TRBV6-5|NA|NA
TGTGCCAGCAGTTACTTCGGGGAAGAGACCCAGTACTTC
CASSYFGEETQYF
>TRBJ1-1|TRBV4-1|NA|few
TGCGCCAGCAGCCCCAAATTACAGGGAAACACTGAAGCTTTCTTT
CASSPKLQGNTEAFF
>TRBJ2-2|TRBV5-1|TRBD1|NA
TGCGCCAGCGAACGACAGGGGGGACAAGGCGGGGAGCTGTTTTTT
CASERQGGQGGELFF
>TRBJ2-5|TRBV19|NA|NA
TGTGCCAGTAGTAAAGAAGGGGCAACTCAAGAGACCCAGTACTTC
CASSKEGATQETQYF
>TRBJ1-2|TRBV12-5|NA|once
TGTGCTAGTGGTTTGTATAGGGAGGTTGGTGGCTACACCTTC
CASGLYREVGGYTF
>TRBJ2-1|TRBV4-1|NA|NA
TGCGCCAGCAGCCAACCTACGTCGGGACTGAGCAGTGAGCAGTTCTTC
CASSQPTSGLSSEQFF
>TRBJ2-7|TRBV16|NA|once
TGTGCCAGCAGCTACTTGCAGGGGAGCTCCTACGAGCAGTACTTC
CASSYLQGSSYEQYF
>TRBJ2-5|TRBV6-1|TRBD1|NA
TGTGCCAGCAGTGAAGATTGGGACAGCATAGAGACCCAGTACTTC
CASSEDWDSIETQYF
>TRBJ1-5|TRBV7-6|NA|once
TGTGCCAGCAGCACCAGGGATCTTCAGCCCCAGCATTTT
CASSTRDLQPQHF
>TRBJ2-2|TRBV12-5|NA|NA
TGTGCTAGTGGTTTGGAGGGGCCCGTGGGAGGGGAGCTGTTTTTT
CASGLEGPVGGELFF
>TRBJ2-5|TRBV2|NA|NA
TGTGCCACCCTGTTGAGTCGAGGAGAGACCCAGTACTTC
CATLLSRGETQYF
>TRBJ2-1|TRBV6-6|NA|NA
TGTGCCAGCAGTGACTCAGGGGCAGATTCGGATGAGCAGTTCTTC
CASSDSGADSDEQFF
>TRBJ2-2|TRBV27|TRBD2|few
TGTGCCAGCAGTTTTAGCGGGAGGAACACCGGGGAGCTGTTTTTT
CASSFSGRNTGELFF
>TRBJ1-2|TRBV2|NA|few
TGTGCCAGCGAGAGACAGACTCTCTATGGCTACACCTTC
CASERQTLYGYTF
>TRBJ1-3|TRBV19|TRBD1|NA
TGTGCCAGTAGCCAAACAGGGGGCTCTGGAAACACCATATATTTT
CASSQTGGSGNTIYF
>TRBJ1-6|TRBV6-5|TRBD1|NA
TGTGCCAGCACCAGAGGGGGACAGGGGCATTCACCCCTCCACTTT
CASTRGGQGHSPLHF
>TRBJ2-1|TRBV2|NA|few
TGTGCCAGCTCTCCCCCAGGGTACAATGAGCAGTTCTTC
CASSPPGYNEQFF
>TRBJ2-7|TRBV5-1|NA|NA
TGCGCCAGCCGTAGGGTGGAGGGACCCACCTACGAGCAGTACTTC
CASRRVEGPTYEQYF
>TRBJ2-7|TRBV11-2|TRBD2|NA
TGTGCCAGCAGCTTAGGGTCTAGCGGCGAGGGCTCCTACGAGCAGTACTTC
CASSLGSSGEGSYEQYF
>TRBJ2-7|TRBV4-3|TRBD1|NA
TGCGCCAGCAGCCAAGGTGCCAGGACAGGCGGTTTCTACGAGCAGTACTTC
CASSQGARTGGFYEQYF
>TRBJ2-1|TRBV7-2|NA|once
TGTGCCAGCAGCTTAATGCCAGATTTCTACAATGAGCAGTTCTTC
CASSLMPDFYNEQFF
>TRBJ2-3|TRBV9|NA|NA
TGTGCCAGCAGCGTAGTGCAGGCAGATACGCAGTATTTT
CASSVVQADTQYF
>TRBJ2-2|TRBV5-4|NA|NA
TGTGCCAGCACTCAGGGATGGAACACCGGGGAGCTGTTTTTT
CASTQGWNTGELFF
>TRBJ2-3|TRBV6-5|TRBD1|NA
TGTGCCAGCCGTTCCCGGGACAGGGGGACTTTTTGGCAGCAGTATTTT
CASRSRDRGTFWQQYF
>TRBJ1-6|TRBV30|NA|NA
TGTACCTGGAGATCGCAGGGTAATTCACCCCTCCACTTT
CTWRSQGNSPLHF
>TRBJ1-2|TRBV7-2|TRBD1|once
TGTGCCAGCAGCGGTACAGGGGGGTTAGGGGTTAACTATGGCTACACCTTC
CASSGTGGLGVNYGYTF
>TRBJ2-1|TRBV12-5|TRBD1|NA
TGTGCTAGTGGTTTCGTTGGACAGGGGGCATATGAGCAGTTCTTC
CASGFVGQGAYEQFF
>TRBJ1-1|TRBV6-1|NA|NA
TGTGCCAGCAGTGAAGTCCCAGCCGAGGACAAAGCTTTCTTT
CASSEVPAEDKAFF
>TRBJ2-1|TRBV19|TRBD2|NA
TGTGCCACCTGGACTAGCGGGTTGTCTAATGAGCAGTTCTTC
CATWTSGLSNEQFF
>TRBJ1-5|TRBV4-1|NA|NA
TGCGCCAGCAGCCAAGACGTCGACAAAAATCAGCCCCAGCATTTT
CASSQDVDKNQPQHF
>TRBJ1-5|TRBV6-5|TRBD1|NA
TGTGCCAGCAGAACAGACAGGGATCCCGATCAGCCCCAGCATTTT
CASRTDRDPDQPQHF
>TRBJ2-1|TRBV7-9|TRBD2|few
TGTGCCAGCAGCTTCATGGCGGGGGGGCGTTTCGAGAATGAGCAGTTCTTC
CASSFMAGGRFENEQFF
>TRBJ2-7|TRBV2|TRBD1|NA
TGTGCCAGCAGTGAGGGACAGGGGGCGGGCGAGCAGTACTTC
CASSEGQGAGEQYF
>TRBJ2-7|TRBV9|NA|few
TGTGCCAGCAGCCCCCGGTTCGAACCCTACGAGCAGTACTTC
CASSPRFEPYEQYF
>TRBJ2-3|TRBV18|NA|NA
TGTGCCAGCTCACCAGAAAGGGACAACACAGATACGCAGTATTTT
CASSPERDNTDTQYF
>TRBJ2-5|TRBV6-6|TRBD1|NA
TGTGCCAGCAGGCCGACAGGGGGCGAAAAGACCCAGTACTTC
CASRPTGGEKTQYF
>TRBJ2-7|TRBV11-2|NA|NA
TGTGCCAGCAGCGTACAGTCAGGCTATCACGAGCAGTACTTC
CASSVQSGYHEQYF